Presented here are 32 T cell receptor beta chains from one specimen sequenced in a study of spatial heterogeneity in lung cancer. Using its own MiXCR run on the 5' RACE reads, TCRdb lists one record per CDR3 protein. The sample includes 25,000 to 30,000 distinct CDR3 sequences, 7.5% to 10% of them seen just once. Stated time point: sample taken at primary tumor resection. Sequencing was performed on whole RNA extracted from tumor and nontumor lung tissue, or from frozen PBMC, and the material was left unsorted. The starting material was PBMCs, obtained at surgery. Receptors were obtained from a female donor with early-stage non-small cell lung cancer.

Many counts were recorded for this clonotype. V usage is TRBV28 and J usage is TRBJ1-2; unclear D gene. V was shortened by 6 bases and J by 7 bases, with 9 bases between the two germline ends. Germline CDR1 is MDHEN and CDR2 is SYDVKM. The CDR3 totals 11 residues. The CDR3 DNA follows: TGTGCCAGCAGAGAGGGATCTGGCTACACCTTC. This translates into CASREGSGYTF.

This clonotype was counted between two and nine times. The chain links TRBV28 to TRBJ1-2; no reliable D call. CDR1 is MDHEN and CDR2 is SYDVKM in the germline V gene. This CDR3 is 15 amino acids long. Trimming removed 4 bases from V and 0 bases from J, with 12 bases in between. CDR3 protein: CASSSPPTTNYGYTF. In DNA, the CDR3 is TGTGCCAGCAGTTCCCCGCCAACTACTAACTATGGCTACACCTTC.

Only a few counts were recorded for this clonotype. The chain recombines TRBV29-1 with TRBJ1-1; TRBD1 agrees at 10 bases. CDR1 and CDR2 (germline): SQVTM, ANQGSEA. The V segment lost 4 bases and the J segment 11 bases; nucleotides outside the gene matches: 13. This CDR3 region has 14 residues. The CDR3 reads CSVAQGTGAVGAFF. CDR3 in DNA: TGCAGCGTTGCCCAAGGGACAGGGGCCGTGGGCGCTTTCTTT.

This clonotype appeared many times. The J gene is TRBJ1-5, the V gene TRBV20-1, with D hard to call. This CDR3 contains 16 residues. The V end lost 2 bases, the J end lost 2 bases, and 16 bases lay between the germline ends. Germline V gene data show CDR1 as DFQATT and CDR2 as SNEGSKA (reference sequence). CDR3 sequence (DNA): TGCAGTGCTAGACCCCTCCTCCTATTGGGCAATCAGCCCCAGCATTTT. Translation: CSARPLLLLGNQPQHF.

This clonotype was detected ten times or more. The CDR3 coding sequence is TGTGCCAGTACCCCCCACGGAGGGACTAGCGGGAGCTCCTACAATGAGCAGTTCTTC. Translating it yields CASTPHGGTSGSSYNEQFF. V gene TRBV19 combines with J gene TRBJ2-1; 14 nucleotides line up with TRBD2. Per germline, CDR1 LNHDA and CDR2 SQIVND (reference sequence). The CDR3 extends over 19 amino acids. The trim removed 7 bases at V and 0 bases at J, leaving 11 bases unmatched.

This clonotype was recorded many times. This CDR3 reads CASSVDGADEQYF. The DNA of the CDR3 is TGCGCCAGCAGCGTGGACGGTGCGGACGAGCAGTACTTC. The chain carries TRBV5-1 and TRBJ2-7; the D is unclear. This CDR3 region has 13 residues. In germline, CDR1 is SGHRS, CDR2 YFSETQ. Trimming cost V 4 bases and J 5 bases, with 13 bases left between them. The complete variable domain, with remaining parts taken from reference TRBV5-1 and TRBJ2-7, reads KAGVTQTPRYLIKTRGQQVTLSCSPISGHRSVSWYQQTPGQGLQFLFEYFSETQRNKGNFPGRFSGRQFSNSRSEMNVSTLELGDSALYLCASSVDGADEQYFGPGTRLTVT.

This clonotype was counted at least ten times. The CDR3 DNA sequence: TGCACCAGCAGCCCTAAGATGGAGGTTGTCGGAAACCCCTACGAGCAGTACGTC. It is translated as CTSSPKMEVVGNPYEQYV. The rearrangement joins TRBV1 to TRBJ2-7; the table's D call TRBD2 went unverified against the DNA. TRBV1 is a documented pseudogene. The CDR3 extends over 18 amino acids.

This clonotype was seen many times. The chain joins TRBV5-1 to TRBJ1-5, with D possibly being TRBD1 (5 bases). Per the germline V gene, CDR1 is SGHRS and CDR2 is YFSETQ. The V gene lost 0 bases and the J gene lost 3 bases, with 10 bases spanning the gap. The CDR3 is made up of 15 amino acids. CDR3: CASSLDPGLNQPQHF. CDR3 nucleotides: TGCGCCAGCAGCTTGGACCCAGGGCTCAATCAGCCCCAGCATTTT.

In its sample, this clonotype was seen many times. The rearrangement uses TRBV19 and TRBJ2-1, with 10 bases aligning to TRBD2. Germline loops: CDR1 LNHDA, CDR2 SQIVND (reference sequence). V shed 6 bases and J 8 bases; nucleotides not matched to a gene: 13. The CDR3 consists of 16 residues. CDR3 coding DNA: TGTGCCAGTAGCCCCTCGGCTAGCGGGAGTAAGGATGAGCAGTTCTTC. Translation gives CASSPSASGSKDEQFF.

This clonotype was seen at least ten times. The rearrangement joins TRBV4-3 to TRBJ2-1; D perhaps matches TRBD1 (5 bases). This CDR3 region has 14 residues. Germline values: CDR1 LGHNA, CDR2 YSLEER. Trimming took 5 bases from V and 6 from J, leaving 14 bases between them. CDR3 DNA: TGCGCCAGCAGCAAGGGGTATTCGAGCAATGAGCAGTTCTTC. Amino acids: CASSKGYSSNEQFF.

At least ten counts were recorded for this clonotype. This sequence joins TRBV12-3 or TRBV12-4 and TRBJ2-2; D is unclear. Trimming took 6 bases from V and 8 from J, leaving 7 bases between them. CDR3 size: 11 residues. DNA of the CDR3: TGTGCCAGCAGCCCCTGGGGGGAGCTGTTTTTT. Its translation is CASSPWGELFF.

At least ten counts were recorded for this clonotype. The CDR3 DNA is TGTGCCAGCACCACAATGACAGGGGAACCCAACTATGGCTACACCTTC. Protein: CASTTMTGEPNYGYTF. The chain links TRBV5-5 to TRBJ1-2; TRBD1 aligns across 8 bases. The CDR3 length is 16 residues. Germline trimming cut 6 bases from V and 2 bases from J; bases unmatched to any gene: 12. Germline lookup yields CDR1 SGHKS and CDR2 YYEKEE (reference sequence).

This clonotype was recorded a few times. This chain connects TRBV11-2 to TRBJ2-7, with 8 nucleotides matching TRBD2. CDR1 is SGHAT and CDR2 is FQNNGV in the germline V gene. This CDR3 contains 16 residues. The V gene end was trimmed by 5 bases and the J gene end by 4 bases; junction bases not matched to a gene: 13. The CDR3 region has the DNA TGTGCCAGCAGCCCATTAACCGGGACTAGGGCTTACGAGCAGTACTTC. This sequence encodes CASSPLTGTRAYEQYF.

This clonotype was seen more than once but under ten times. This chain links TRBV19 with TRBJ1-5; 9 positions match TRBD1. Germline V gives CDR1 LNHDA, CDR2 SQIVND (reference sequence). Trimming cost V 9 bases and J 7 bases; bases outside gene matches: 16. This CDR3 comprises 16 residues. CDR3 nucleotide sequence: TGTGCCAGCCAAGACAGGGACAGGGTATCGGAACAGCCCCAGCATTTT. Translation: CASQDRDRVSEQPQHF. Based on the CDR3 plus reference TRBV19 and TRBJ1-5, the full variable domain is DGGITQSPKYLFRKEGQNVTLSCEQNLNHDAMYWYRQDPGQGLRLIYYSQIVNDFQKGDIAEGYSVSREKKESFPLTVTSAQKNPTAFYLCASQDRDRVSEQPQHFGDGTRLSIL.

This chain links TRBV3-1 with TRBJ2-7; TRBD2 agrees at 9 bases. The length of the CDR3 is 15 residues. V was pared by 0 bases and J by 4 bases, with 4 bases of the junction left unmatched. Germline V gives CDR1 LGHDT, CDR2 YNNKEL (reference sequence). CDR3 coding DNA: TGTGCCAGCAGCCAAGACTGGACTAGCGAATACGAGCAGTACTTC. Its translation: CASSQDWTSEYEQYF.

This clonotype appeared a single time. A much larger clone sits a single nucleotide away, making a read error possible. The genes are TRBV10-1 and TRBJ2-7; 8 nucleotides match TRBD1. The CDR3 contains 12 residues. Trimming cost V 6 bases and J 6 bases; bases outside gene matches: 4. Germline CDR1 is WNHNN and CDR2 is SYGVQD (reference sequence). The CDR3 sequence: CASRGTGGEQYF. The CDR3 DNA sequence: TGCGCCAGCAGGGGGACAGGAGGCGAGCAGTACTTC.

This clonotype occurred many times. V gene TRBV6-1 combines with J gene TRBJ2-6; 12 nucleotides align to TRBD1. The CDR3 totals 15 residues. The junction had 5 bases not matched to a gene; V was cut back by 10 bases and J by 4 bases. Germline V CDR1 and CDR2: MNHNS, SASEGT. The CDR3 sequence: CATRDRGPGANVLTF. In nucleotides, the CDR3 is TGTGCCACCCGGGACAGGGGGCCCGGGGCCAACGTCCTGACTTTC.

This clonotype was seen only a few times. V gene TRBV20-1 combines with J gene TRBJ1-5, with D uncertain. The CDR3 length is 13 residues. V lost 4 bases to trimming and J lost 0 bases, with 7 bases between them. CDR1 and CDR2 from the germline V gene are DFQATT and SNEGSKA (reference sequence). CDR3 protein: CSAMQYSNQPQHF. CDR3 sequence (DNA): TGCAGTGCTATGCAGTATAGCAATCAGCCCCAGCATTTT.

This clonotype was observed at least ten times. The chain joins TRBV6-2 or TRBV6-3 to TRBJ2-1; no definite D call. The V gene's germline CDR1 is MNHEY and CDR2 SVGEGT. Trimming took off 6 bases at V and 6 bases at J, with 9 bases between the two ends. The CDR3 has 12 residues. The CDR3 spells CASSPPRNEQFF. The DNA for the CDR3 is TGTGCCAGCAGCCCCCCCCGCAATGAGCAGTTCTTC.

This rearrangement joins TRBV6-1 to TRBJ2-3, with TRBD1 identical over 8 bases. The CDR3 has 12 residues. V lost 1 base, J lost 15 bases, and 6 bases stayed unmatched. The germline gives CDR1 MNHNS, CDR2 SASEGT. CDR3 coding DNA: TGTGCCAGCAGTGAAGAACCAGGGGGCCAATATTTT. Protein product: CASSEEPGGQYF.

This clonotype was picked up a small number of times. The CDR3 DNA sequence: TGTGCCAGCAGTTTGTTAAGGACAGGGGTCTACGAGCAGTACTTC. Its protein is CASSLLRTGVYEQYF. This chain uses TRBV28 with TRBJ2-7, with 9 bases identical to TRBD1. The J segment lost 3 bases and the V segment lost 3 bases, leaving 6 bases of the junction unmatched. The CDR3 is 15 amino acids. Germline values: CDR1 MDHEN, CDR2 SYDVKM.

This clonotype was found many times. This CDR3 reads CASTEGALRGNEQFF. The DNA of the CDR3 is TGTGCCAGTACCGAGGGGGCGCTTCGAGGCAATGAGCAGTTCTTC. V and J are TRBV19 and TRBJ2-1, with 7 bases aligning to TRBD1. This CDR3 region has 15 residues. The ends lost 7 bases at V and 6 bases at J; junction bases unmatched: 12. CDR1 is LNHDA and CDR2 is SQIVND in the germline V gene (reference sequence).

This clonotype showed up just a few times. The rearrangement links TRBV20-1 to TRBJ1-4; no reliable D call. The V end lost 3 bases, the J end lost 0 bases, and 14 bases lay between the germline ends. Germline CDR1 is DFQATT and CDR2 is SNEGSKA (reference sequence). This CDR3 contains 16 residues. The CDR3 sequence is CSARSQALSTNEKLFF. CDR3 bases: TGCAGTGCTAGGTCGCAGGCCCTCTCAACTAATGAAAAACTGTTTTTT.

This clonotype was picked up many times. The chain employs TRBV27 and TRBJ2-6, with no clear D. Trimming pared 4 bases from V and 3 bases from J, leaving 4 bases between. CDR3 size: 13 residues. Germline V gene data show CDR1 as MNHEY and CDR2 as SMNVEV (reference sequence). For the CDR3, the DNA is TGTGCCAGCAGTTCGCGTGGGGCCAACGTCCTGACTTTC. As protein: CASSSRGANVLTF. Supplemented by reference TRBV27 and TRBJ2-6, the full variable domain reads EAQVTQNPRYLITVTGKKLTVTCSQNMNHEYMSWYRQDPGLGLRQIYYSMNVEVTDKGDVPEGYKVSRKEKRNFPLILESPSPNQTSLYFCASSSRGANVLTFGAGSRLTVL.

This clonotype has a handful of counts. V gene TRBV25-1 combines with J gene TRBJ2-7; D is unresolved. The CDR3 runs 12 residues. Trimming stripped 0 bases from V and 3 bases from J, with 3 bases between. Germline V CDR1 and CDR2: MGHDK, SYGVNS. CDR3 sequence (DNA): TGTGCCAGCAGTGAATATTACTACGAGCAGTACTTC. This gives the protein CASSEYYYEQYF.

This clonotype was seen at least ten times. CDR3: CASSPRGTSGYNEQFF. CDR3 bases: TGTGCCAGCTCACCACGTGGGACTAGCGGCTACAATGAGCAGTTCTTC. This sequence joins TRBV18 and TRBJ2-1; 11 bases map to TRBD2. Germline values: CDR1 KGHSH, CDR2 LQKENI. Trimming cost V 1 base and J 3 bases; bases outside gene matches: 2. The CDR3 totals 16 residues. The full variable domain, rest sourced from reference TRBV18 and TRBJ2-1, is NAGVMQNPRHLVRRRGQEARLRCSPMKGHSHVYWYRQLPEEGLKFMVYLQKENIIDESGMPKERFSAEFPKEGPSILRIQQVVRGDSAAYFCASSPRGTSGYNEQFFGPGTRLTVL.

This clonotype has at least ten counts. The V gene is TRBV4-1, the J gene TRBJ2-7; D uncertain. There are 15 residues in the CDR3. CDR1 is MGHRA, CDR2 YSYEKL, per germline. Between the trimmed V and J ends, which lost 0 bases and 4 bases, there was a span of 13 bases. This chain's CDR3 is CASSQDLSLPYEQYV. CDR3 DNA: TGCGCCAGCAGCCAAGATCTATCCTTACCGTACGAGCAGTACGTC.

A few counts support this clonotype. Here the CDR3 reads CSAPPTSSYEQYF. CDR3 in DNA: TGCAGTGCCCCCCCGACTAGTTCCTACGAGCAGTACTTC. This chain joins TRBV20-1 and TRBJ2-7; tentative D call: TRBD2 (6 bases). The CDR3 covers 13 residues. CDR1 and CDR2 (germline): DFQATT, SNEGSKA (reference sequence). Trimming left V 6 bases short and J 1 base short, with 13 bases between.

The rearrangement uses TRBV7-3 and TRBJ2-2; a weak D match, TRBD1 (5 bases). Trimming took 2 bases from V and 4 from J, leaving 11 bases between them. The V gene's germline CDR1 is SGHTA and CDR2 FQGTGA. The CDR3 length is 15 residues. CDR3: CASSLFAGPTGELFF. CDR3 DNA: TGTGCCAGCAGCTTATTCGCAGGGCCCACCGGGGAGCTGTTTTTT.

J is TRBJ2-5 and V is TRBV19, with TRBD1 identical over 11 bases. Germline lookup yields CDR1 LNHDA and CDR2 SQIVND (reference sequence). The CDR3 loop spans 14 amino acids. J was trimmed by 6 bases and V by 9 bases; bases with no gene match: 9. The CDR3 DNA sequence: TGTGCCAGCAGGGGACAGGGGGATTTGAAGACCCAGTACTTC. This codes for CASRGQGDLKTQYF.

This chain joins TRBV20-1 and TRBJ2-2; no clear D. Germline CDR1 reads DFQATT; CDR2 reads SNEGSKA (reference sequence). Trimming took off 1 base at V and 5 bases at J, with 17 bases between the two ends. This CDR3 is built from 16 residues. CDR3 DNA sequence: TGCAGTGCTAGAGCTAAGCCGGGCCTTAGAACCGGGGAGCTGTTTTTT. Encoded protein: CSARAKPGLRTGELFF.

This clonotype showed up just a few times. This chain links TRBV3-1 with TRBJ2-5; no clear D. The length of the CDR3 is 11 residues. Deletions cut 3 bases from V and 6 bases from J, with 5 bases between. CDR1 is LGHDT, CDR2 YNNKEL, per germline (reference sequence). CDR3 amino acids: CASSQRQTQYF. For the CDR3, the DNA is TGTGCCAGCAGCCAGAGGCAGACCCAGTACTTC.